This TCR beta chain was documented in a study of blood T cell repertoires in COVID-19. In the study overall: The United States, Italy and Spain provided the acute and convalescent COVID-19 samples. From T cells, B-cell-depleted T cells, or PBMCs came the material, which was cDNA or gDNA.

Each participant's cohort was designated according to participant-reported clinical history. In the original workflow: Estimation of nucleated cell counts relied on the amplification of reference gene primers. The data were produced by immunoSEQ multiplex PCR, yet TCRdb's version contains in-frame clones alone and is incomplete. For V, J and clone size, that table is used; D and trimming come from the DNA. The sample consists of 400,000 or so clones, 85% to 90% of them appearing once. The clonotype originates from a man in his thirties or forties who had recovered from COVID-19. The sample comprised PBMCs or T cells enriched from blood (not recorded which).

The CDR3 DNA sequence: TGCGCCAGCAGCCAAGATTATCGGACAGGTTGGGCCGGGGCCCAGCATTTT. Its protein is CASSQDYRTGWAGAQHF. The chain carries TRBV4-1 and TRBJ1-5, with TRBD1 identical over 7 bases. Trimming took 0 bases from V and 11 from J; bases not matched to a gene: 16. Germline V gives CDR1 MGHRA, CDR2 YSYEKL. The CDR3 contains 17 residues.